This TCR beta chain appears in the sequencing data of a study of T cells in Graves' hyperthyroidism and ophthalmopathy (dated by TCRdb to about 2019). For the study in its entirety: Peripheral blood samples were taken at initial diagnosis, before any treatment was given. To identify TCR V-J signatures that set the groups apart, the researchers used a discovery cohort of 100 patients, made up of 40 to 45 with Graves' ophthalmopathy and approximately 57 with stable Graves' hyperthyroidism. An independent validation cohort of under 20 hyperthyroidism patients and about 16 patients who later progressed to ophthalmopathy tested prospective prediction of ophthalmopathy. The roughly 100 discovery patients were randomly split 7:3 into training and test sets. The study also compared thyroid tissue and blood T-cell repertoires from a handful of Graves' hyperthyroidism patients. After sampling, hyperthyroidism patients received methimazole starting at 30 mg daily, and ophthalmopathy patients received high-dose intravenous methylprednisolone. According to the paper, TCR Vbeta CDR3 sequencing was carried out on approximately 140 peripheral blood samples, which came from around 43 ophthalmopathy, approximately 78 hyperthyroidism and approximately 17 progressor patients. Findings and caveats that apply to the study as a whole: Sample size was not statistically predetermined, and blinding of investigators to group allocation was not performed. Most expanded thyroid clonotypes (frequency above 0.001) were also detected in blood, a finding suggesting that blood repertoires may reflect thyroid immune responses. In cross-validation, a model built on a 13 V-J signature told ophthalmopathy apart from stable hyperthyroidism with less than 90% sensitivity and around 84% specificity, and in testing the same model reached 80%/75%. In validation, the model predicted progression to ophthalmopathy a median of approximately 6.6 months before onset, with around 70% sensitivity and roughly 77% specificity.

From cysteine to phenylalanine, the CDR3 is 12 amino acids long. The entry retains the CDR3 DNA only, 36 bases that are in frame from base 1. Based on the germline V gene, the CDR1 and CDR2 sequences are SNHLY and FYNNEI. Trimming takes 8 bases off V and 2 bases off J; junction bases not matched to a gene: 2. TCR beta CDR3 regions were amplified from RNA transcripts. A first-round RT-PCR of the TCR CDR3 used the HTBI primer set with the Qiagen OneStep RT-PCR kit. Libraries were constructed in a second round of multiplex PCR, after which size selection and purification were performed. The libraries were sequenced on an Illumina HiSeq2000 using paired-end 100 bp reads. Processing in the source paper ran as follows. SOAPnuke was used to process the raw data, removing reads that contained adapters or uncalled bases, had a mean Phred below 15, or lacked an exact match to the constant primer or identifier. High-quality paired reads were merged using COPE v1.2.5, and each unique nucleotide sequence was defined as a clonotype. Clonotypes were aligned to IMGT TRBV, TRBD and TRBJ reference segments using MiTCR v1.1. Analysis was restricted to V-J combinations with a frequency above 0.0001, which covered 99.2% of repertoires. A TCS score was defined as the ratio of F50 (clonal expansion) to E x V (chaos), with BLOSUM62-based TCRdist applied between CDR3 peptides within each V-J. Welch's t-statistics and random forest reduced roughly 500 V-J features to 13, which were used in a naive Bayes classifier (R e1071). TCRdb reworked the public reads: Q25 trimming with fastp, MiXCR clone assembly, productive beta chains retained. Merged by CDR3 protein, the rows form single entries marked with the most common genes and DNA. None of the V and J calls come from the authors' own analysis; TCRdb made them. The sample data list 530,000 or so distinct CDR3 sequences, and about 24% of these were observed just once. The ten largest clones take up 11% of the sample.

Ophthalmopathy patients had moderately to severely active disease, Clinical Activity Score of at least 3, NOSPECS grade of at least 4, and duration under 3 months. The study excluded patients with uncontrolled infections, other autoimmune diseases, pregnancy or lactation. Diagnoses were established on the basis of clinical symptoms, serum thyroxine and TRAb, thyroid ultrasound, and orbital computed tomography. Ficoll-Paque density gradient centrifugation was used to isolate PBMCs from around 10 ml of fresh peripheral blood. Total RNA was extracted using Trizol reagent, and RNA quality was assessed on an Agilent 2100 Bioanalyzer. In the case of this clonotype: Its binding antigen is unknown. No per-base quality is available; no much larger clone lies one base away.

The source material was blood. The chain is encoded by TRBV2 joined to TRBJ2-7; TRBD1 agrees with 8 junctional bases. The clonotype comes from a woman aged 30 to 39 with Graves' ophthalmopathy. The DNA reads TGTGCCAGCGGGACAGGACCCTACGAGCAGTACTTC. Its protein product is CASGTGPYEQYF.